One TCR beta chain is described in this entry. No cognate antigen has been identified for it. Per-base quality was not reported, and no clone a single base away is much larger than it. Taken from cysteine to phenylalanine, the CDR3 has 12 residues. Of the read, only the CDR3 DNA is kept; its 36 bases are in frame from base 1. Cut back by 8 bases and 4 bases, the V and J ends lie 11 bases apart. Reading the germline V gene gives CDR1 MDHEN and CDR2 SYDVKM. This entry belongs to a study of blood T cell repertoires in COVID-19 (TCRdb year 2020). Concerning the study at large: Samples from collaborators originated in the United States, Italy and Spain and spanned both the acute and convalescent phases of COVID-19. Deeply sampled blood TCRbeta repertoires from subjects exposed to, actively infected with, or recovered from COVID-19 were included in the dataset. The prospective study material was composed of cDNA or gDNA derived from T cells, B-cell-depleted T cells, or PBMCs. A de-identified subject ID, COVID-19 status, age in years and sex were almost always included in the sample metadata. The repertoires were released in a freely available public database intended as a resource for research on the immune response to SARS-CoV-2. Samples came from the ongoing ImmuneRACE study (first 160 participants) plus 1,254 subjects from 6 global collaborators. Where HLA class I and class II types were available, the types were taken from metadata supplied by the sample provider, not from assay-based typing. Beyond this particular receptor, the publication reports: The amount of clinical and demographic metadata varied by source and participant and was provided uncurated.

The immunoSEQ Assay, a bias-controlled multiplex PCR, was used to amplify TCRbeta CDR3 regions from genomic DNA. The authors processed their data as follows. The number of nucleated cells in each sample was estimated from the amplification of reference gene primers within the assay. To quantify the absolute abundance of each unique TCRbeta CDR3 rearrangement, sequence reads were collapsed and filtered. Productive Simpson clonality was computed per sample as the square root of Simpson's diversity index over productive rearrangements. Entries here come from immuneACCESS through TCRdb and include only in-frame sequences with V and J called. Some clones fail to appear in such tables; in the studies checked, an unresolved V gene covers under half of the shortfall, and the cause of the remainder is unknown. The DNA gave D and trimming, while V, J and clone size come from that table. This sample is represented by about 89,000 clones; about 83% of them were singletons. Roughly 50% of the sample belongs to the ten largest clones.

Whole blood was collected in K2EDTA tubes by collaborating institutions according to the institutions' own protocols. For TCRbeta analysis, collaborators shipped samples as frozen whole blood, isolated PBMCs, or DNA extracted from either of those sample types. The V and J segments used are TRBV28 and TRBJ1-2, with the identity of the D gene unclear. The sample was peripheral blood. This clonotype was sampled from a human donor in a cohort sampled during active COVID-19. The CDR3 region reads CASGEELYGYTF. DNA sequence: TGTGCCAGCGGGGAGGAGCTCTATGGCTACACCTTC.